A selection of T cell receptor beta chains follows, all from one sample in a study of early T cells in non-severe SARS-CoV-2 infection. TCRdb re-derived calls from the 5' RACE reads in MiXCR, one entry per CDR3 protein. The table has tens of thousands of distinct CDR3 sequences, 6% to 8% seen once; the top ten hold around 6.9%. This specimen was whole blood, taken at baseline. All receptors come from an adult who was a healthcare worker with PCR-confirmed SARS-CoV-2 infection or an uninfected control (not recorded which). CDR3s include the opening cysteine and the closing phenylalanine or tryptophan. Each record gives: V gene, D gene, J gene, clone size, CDR3 length, CDR3 protein, CDR3 DNA. A D gene is named only where the DNA matches it firmly. Part of the rows lack a size; the others show once, few, many or a class for expanded clones.

>TRBV6-5|.|TRBJ2-1|many|17
CASSYFGARGSYNEQFF
TGTGCCAGCAGTTACTTCGGGGCGAGGGGCTCCTACAATGAGCAGTTCTTC
>TRBV2|TRBD2|TRBJ2-7|many|16
CASRGTSGRAVYEQYF
TGTGCCAGCAGAGGGACTAGCGGGAGGGCTGTTTACGAGCAGTACTTC
>TRBV4-2|.|TRBJ2-2|.|15
CASSQDQLNTGELFF
TGTGCCAGCAGCCAAGATCAGTTGAACACCGGGGAGCTGTTTTTT
>TRBV19|TRBD1|TRBJ1-4|many|15
CASSPFEGAREKLFF
TGTGCCAGTAGCCCGTTCGAGGGGGCGCGTGAAAAACTGTTTTTT
>TRBV4-1|TRBD2|TRBJ2-7|many|14
CAKIGPSGRSEQYF
TGCGCCAAGATAGGGCCCAGCGGGAGAAGCGAGCAGTACTTC
>TRBV7-6|.|TRBJ2-3|many|14
CASSPDRIGGTQYF
TGTGCCAGCAGCCCGGACAGGATCGGGGGTACGCAGTATTTT
>TRBV20-1|TRBD2|TRBJ2-3|many|19
CSARDGVTSGRTGIDTQYF
TGCAGTGCTAGAGATGGGGTAACTAGCGGGAGAACGGGAATAGATACGCAGTATTTT
>TRBV27|TRBD1|TRBJ2-1|.|19
CASSLSKLDRVGWNNEQFF
TGTGCCAGCAGTTTATCCAAGCTCGACAGGGTAGGGTGGAACAATGAGCAGTTCTTT
>TRBV20-1|.|TRBJ2-1|many|12
CSAPDGLNEQFF
TGCAGTGCCCCTGATGGCCTCAATGAGCAGTTCTTC
>TRBV20-1|.|TRBJ1-6|.|16
CSARGGSFSYNSPLHF
TGCAGTGCCCGGGGAGGATCCTTTTCTTATAATTCACCCCTCCACTTT
>TRBV5-6|TRBD2|TRBJ2-2|.|21
CASSLAGLRGLADSNTGELFF
TGTGCCAGCAGCTTGGCAGGTCTAAGAGGACTAGCGGACTCGAACACCGGGGAGCTGTTTTTT
>TRBV5-1|TRBD1|TRBJ2-1|.|17
CASSLATGEASYNEQFF
TGCGCCAGCAGCTTGGCGACAGGGGAGGCCTCCTACAATGAGCAGTTCTTC
>TRBV7-2|TRBD2|TRBJ2-5|.|15
CASSQGLAQQETQYF
TGTGCCAGCAGCCAGGGACTAGCCCAACAAGAGACCCAGTACTTC
>TRBV7-6|.|TRBJ1-4|few|14
CASSLGGRGLELFF
TGTGCCAGCAGCTTAGGCGGCAGGGGACTGGAACTGTTTTTT
>TRBV6-6|.|TRBJ2-7|many|10
CASGGGEQYF
TGTGCCAGCGGAGGCGGAGAGCAGTACTTC
>TRBV3-1|.|TRBJ2-3|few|18
CASSQATPGLVVLDTQYF
TGTGCCAGCAGCCAAGCAACACCCGGTCTAGTGGTATTAGATACGCAGTATTTT
>TRBV27|.|TRBJ2-5|few|16
CASSYPPDRPQETQYF
TGTGCCAGCAGTTACCCCCCCGACAGGCCTCAAGAGACCCAGTACTTC
>TRBV29-1|TRBD2|TRBJ2-1|many|14
CSVEKEGGRPEQFF
TGCAGCGTTGAGAAGGAGGGCGGGAGGCCCGAGCAGTTCTTC
>TRBV18|.|TRBJ1-1|many|16
CASSRQAGAMNTEAFF
TGTGCCAGCTCCCGGCAAGCAGGGGCCATGAACACTGAAGCTTTCTTT
>TRBV27|.|TRBJ2-1|.|16
CASISSWGSSYNEQFF
TGTGCCAGCATCTCCTCTTGGGGTAGCTCCTACAATGAGCAGTTCTTC
>TRBV14|.|TRBJ1-4|many|17
CASSQIGLRSANEKLFF
TGTGCCAGCAGCCAGATTGGGCTCCGGTCGGCTAATGAAAAACTGTTTTTT
>TRBV11-2|TRBD2|TRBJ2-2|few|15
CASTRAGAATGELFF
TGTGCCAGCACCAGGGCGGGAGCGGCCACCGGGGAGCTGTTTTTT
>TRBV10-3|TRBD2|TRBJ2-7|many|14
CAIAGTSGRYEQYF
TGTGCCATCGCCGGGACTAGCGGGAGATACGAGCAGTACTTC
>TRBV2|.|TRBJ2-1|few|14
CASSVTELNNEQFF
TGTGCCAGCAGTGTAACGGAACTAAACAATGAGCAGTTCTTC
>TRBV7-8|TRBD1|TRBJ2-1|many|16
CASSLRTGRLYNEQFF
TGTGCCAGCAGCCTAAGGACAGGGAGACTCTACAATGAGCAGTTCTTC
>TRBV20-1|.|TRBJ2-7|.|12
CSARDEAYEQYF
TGCAGTGCTAGAGATGAAGCCTACGAGCAGTACTTC
>TRBV18|TRBD1|TRBJ2-1|few|14
CASLDRGSYNEQFF
TGTGCCAGCCTAGACAGGGGTAGCTACAATGAGCAGTTCTTC
>TRBV3-1|TRBD2|TRBJ2-7|few|15
CASSHGLALASEQYF
TGTGCCAGCAGCCACGGACTAGCCCTTGCCAGCGAGCAGTACTTC
>TRBV12-3/TRBV12-4|TRBD2|TRBJ2-3|many|13
CASRLAGTDTQYF
TGTGCCAGCAGGCTAGCGGGCACAGATACGCAGTATTTT
>TRBV3-1|TRBD1|TRBJ2-1|.|16
CASSQATGGAGNEQFF
TGTGCCAGCAGCCAGGCGACAGGGGGGGCTGGAAATGAGCAGTTCTTC
>TRBV28|TRBD1|TRBJ1-1|many|16
CASSFALRGLNTEAFF
TGTGCCAGCAGTTTTGCCCTCAGGGGGTTGAACACTGAAGCTTTCTTT
>TRBV5-6|.|TRBJ1-2|few|13
CASSLNLGSGYTF
TGTGCCAGCAGCTTGAATCTGGGAAGTGGCTACACCTTC
>TRBV27|TRBD1|TRBJ2-7|many|15
CASRRATGGLYEQYF
TGTGCCAGCAGGAGAGCTACAGGGGGCTTGTACGAGCAGTACTTC
>TRBV5-4|TRBD2|TRBJ2-7|.|16
CASSSRSAGGPYEQYF
TGTGCCAGCAGCTCACGGTCTGCGGGAGGCCCCTACGAGCAGTACTTC
>TRBV19|.|TRBJ1-2|.|14
CASSITGQNYGYTF
TGTGCCAGTAGTATCACCGGACAGAACTATGGCTACACCTTC
>TRBV19|.|TRBJ2-6|.|15
CASSIINSGANVLTF
TGTGCCAGTAGTATTATAAACTCTGGGGCCAACGTCCTGACTTTC
>TRBV7-6|TRBD2|TRBJ2-1|.|19
CASSLSTPSGSVAYNEQFF
TGTGCCAGCAGCTTAAGTACCCCTAGCGGGAGCGTAGCCTACAATGAGCAGTTCTTC
>TRBV21-1|.|TRBJ2-3|many|12
CASSRSTDTQYF
TGTGCCAGCAGCAGGAGCACAGATACGCAGTATTTT
>TRBV6-5|.|TRBJ2-1|.|11
CASSRSDEQFF
TGTGCCAGCAGTCGTTCAGATGAGCAGTTCTTC
>TRBV15|.|TRBJ2-1|few|13
CATSRDRAIDLFF
TGTGCCACCAGCAGAGACAGGGCAATTGATTTGTTCTTC
>TRBV5-4|.|TRBJ1-1|few|17
CASRLGTRASTNTEAFF
TGTGCCAGCAGGTTGGGCACACGTGCATCCACGAACACTGAAGCTTTCTTT
>TRBV5-5|.|TRBJ1-2|many|15
CASSPSELLGYGYTF
TGTGCCAGCAGCCCGTCGGAGCTGCTAGGGTACGGCTACACCTTC
>TRBV21-1|.|TRBJ1-1|many|17
CASSKAHDGQGYTEAFF
TGTGCCAGCAGCAAAGCGCATGATGGACAGGGATACACTGAAGCTTTCTTT
>TRBV7-9|.|TRBJ1-1|.|12
CASSPGWPEAFF
TGTGCCAGCAGCCCTGGGTGGCCTGAAGCTTTCTTT
>TRBV5-1|TRBD2|TRBJ2-7|.|17
CASSSGRLAGDGYEQYF
TGCGCCAGCAGCTCCGGCAGGCTAGCGGGAGATGGGTACGAGCAGTACTTC
>TRBV3-1|.|TRBJ1-1|many|16
CASSQGGRLMNTEAFF
TGTGCCAGCAGCCAAGGTGGCAGGCTTATGAACACTGAAGCTTTCTTT
>TRBV29-1|TRBD1|TRBJ2-3|.|17
CSVPKWDVTGAADTQYF
TGCAGCGTTCCGAAATGGGACGTGACAGGGGCCGCAGATACGCAGTATTTT
>TRBV12-3/TRBV12-4|TRBD2|TRBJ2-2|.|16
CASRRTSVGYTGELFF
TGTGCCAGCAGGCGGACTAGCGTCGGATACACCGGGGAGCTGTTTTTT
>TRBV6-5|.|TRBJ2-7|.|16
CASSYVGTFSPYEQYF
TGTGCCAGCAGTTACGTCGGGACCTTTTCCCCCTACGAGCAGTACTTC